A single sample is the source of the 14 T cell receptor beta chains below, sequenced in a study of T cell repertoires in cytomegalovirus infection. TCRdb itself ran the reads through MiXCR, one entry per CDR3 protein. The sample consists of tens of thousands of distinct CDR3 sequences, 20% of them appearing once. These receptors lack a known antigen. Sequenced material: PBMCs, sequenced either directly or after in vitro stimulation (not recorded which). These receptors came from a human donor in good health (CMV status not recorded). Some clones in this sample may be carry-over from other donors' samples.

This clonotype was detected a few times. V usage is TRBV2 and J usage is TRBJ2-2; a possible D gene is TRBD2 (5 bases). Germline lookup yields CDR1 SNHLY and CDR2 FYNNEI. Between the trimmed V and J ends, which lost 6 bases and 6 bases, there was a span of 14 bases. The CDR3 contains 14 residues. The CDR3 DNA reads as TGTGCCAGCAGGAGGCCCGGGGATCCCGGGGAGCTGTTTTTT. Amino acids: CASRRPGDPGELFF.

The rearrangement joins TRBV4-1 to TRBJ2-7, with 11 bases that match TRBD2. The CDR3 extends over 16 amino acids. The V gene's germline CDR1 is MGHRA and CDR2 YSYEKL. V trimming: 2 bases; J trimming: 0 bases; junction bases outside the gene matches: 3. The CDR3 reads CASSQLLAGVSYEQYF. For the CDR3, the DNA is TGCGCCAGCAGCCAATTACTAGCGGGAGTCTCCTACGAGCAGTACTTC.

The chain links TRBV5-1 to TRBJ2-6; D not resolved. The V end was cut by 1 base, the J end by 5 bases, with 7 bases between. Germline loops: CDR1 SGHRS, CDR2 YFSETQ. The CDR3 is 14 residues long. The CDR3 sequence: CASSLRDRANVLTF. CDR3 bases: TGCGCCAGCAGCTTGAGGGATAGGGCCAACGTCCTGACTTTC.

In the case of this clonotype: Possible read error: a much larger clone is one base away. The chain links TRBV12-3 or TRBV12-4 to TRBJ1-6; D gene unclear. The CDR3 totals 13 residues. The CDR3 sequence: CASSLGANSPFHF. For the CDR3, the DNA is TGTGCCAGCAGTCTCGGAGCGAATTCACCCTTCCACTTT.

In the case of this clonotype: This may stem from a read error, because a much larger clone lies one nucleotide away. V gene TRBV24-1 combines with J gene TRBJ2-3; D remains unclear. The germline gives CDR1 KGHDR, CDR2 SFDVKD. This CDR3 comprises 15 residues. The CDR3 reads CDTSDLGEARDTQYF. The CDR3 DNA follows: TGTGACACCAGTGATTTGGGTGAGGCTCGCGATACGCAGTATTTT.

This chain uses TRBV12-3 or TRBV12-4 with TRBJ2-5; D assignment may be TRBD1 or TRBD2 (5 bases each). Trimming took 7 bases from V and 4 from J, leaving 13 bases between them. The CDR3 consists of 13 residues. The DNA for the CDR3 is TGTGCCAGCACCGCAACTGGGGGAGAGACCCAGTACTTC. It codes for CASTATGGETQYF.

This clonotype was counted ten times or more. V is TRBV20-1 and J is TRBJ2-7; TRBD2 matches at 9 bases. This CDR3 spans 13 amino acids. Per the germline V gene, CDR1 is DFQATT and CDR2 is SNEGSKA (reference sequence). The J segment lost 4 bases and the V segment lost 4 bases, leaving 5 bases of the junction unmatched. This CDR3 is CSAMSSGRYEQYF. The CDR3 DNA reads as TGCAGTGCTATGAGTAGCGGGAGATACGAGCAGTACTTC.

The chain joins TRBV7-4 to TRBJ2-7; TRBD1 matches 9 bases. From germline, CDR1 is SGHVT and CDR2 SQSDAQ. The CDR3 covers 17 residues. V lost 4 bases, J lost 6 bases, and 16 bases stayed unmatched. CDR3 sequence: CASSSQRWGQGGGEQYF. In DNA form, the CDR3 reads TGTGCCAGCAGCTCTCAAAGATGGGGACAGGGCGGGGGCGAGCAGTACTTC.

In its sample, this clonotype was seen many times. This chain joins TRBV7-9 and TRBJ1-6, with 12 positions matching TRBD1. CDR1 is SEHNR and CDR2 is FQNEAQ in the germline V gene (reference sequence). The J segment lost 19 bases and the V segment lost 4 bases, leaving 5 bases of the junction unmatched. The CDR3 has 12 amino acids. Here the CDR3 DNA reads TGTGCCAGCAGCTGGGACAGGGGGCGCGAACACTTT. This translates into CASSWDRGREHF.

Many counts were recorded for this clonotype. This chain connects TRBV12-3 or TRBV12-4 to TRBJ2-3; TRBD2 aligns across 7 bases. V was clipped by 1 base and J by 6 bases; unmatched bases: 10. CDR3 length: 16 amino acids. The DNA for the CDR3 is TGTGCCAGCAGTTTAGGGGCTAGCGGCACAACGGATACGCAGTATTTT. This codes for CASSLGASGTTDTQYF.

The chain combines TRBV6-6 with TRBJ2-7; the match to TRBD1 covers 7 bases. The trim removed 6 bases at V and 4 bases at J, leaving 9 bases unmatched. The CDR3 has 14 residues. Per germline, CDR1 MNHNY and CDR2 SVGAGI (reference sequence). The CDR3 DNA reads TGTGCCAGCAGCCCGAGACAGGGTGGTTACGAGCAGTACTTC. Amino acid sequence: CASSPRQGGYEQYF.

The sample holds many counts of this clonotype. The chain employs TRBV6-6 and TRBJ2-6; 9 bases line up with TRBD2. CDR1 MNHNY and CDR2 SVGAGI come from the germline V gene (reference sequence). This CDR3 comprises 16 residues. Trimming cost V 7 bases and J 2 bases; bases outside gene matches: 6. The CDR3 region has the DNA TGTGCCAGCACTAGGCTAGCGGGAACTGGGGCCAACGTCCTGACTTTC. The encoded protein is CASTRLAGTGANVLTF.

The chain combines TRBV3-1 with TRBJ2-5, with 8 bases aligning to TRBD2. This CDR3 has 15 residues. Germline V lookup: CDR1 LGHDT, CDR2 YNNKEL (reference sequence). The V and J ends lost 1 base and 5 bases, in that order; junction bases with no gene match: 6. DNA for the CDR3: TGTGCCAGCAGCCAAGTAGCGGGGCCTAGGGAGACCCAGTACTTC. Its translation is CASSQVAGPRETQYF.

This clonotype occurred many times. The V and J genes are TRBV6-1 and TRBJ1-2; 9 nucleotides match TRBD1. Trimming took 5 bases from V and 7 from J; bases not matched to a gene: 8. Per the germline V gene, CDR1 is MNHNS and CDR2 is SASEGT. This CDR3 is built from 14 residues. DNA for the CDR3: TGTGCCAGCAGTCCGAGCGACAGGGGGTTTGGCTACACCTTC. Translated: CASSPSDRGFGYTF.